What follows describes a single T cell receptor beta chain. No antigen is known for it. Within the sample, other DNA sequences also encode this same CDR3. Assay used: immunoSEQ multiplex PCR; TCRdb lists only in-frame clones, some missing. Counted here are hundreds of thousands of clones, approximately 90% occurring once; the ten biggest clones make up about 12%. From germline, CDR1 is SGHTA and CDR2 FQGNSA. The CDR3 sequence is 12 residues long. The V end lost 1 base, the J end lost 4 bases, and 4 bases lay between the germline ends. This sample is part of a study of Ad26.COV2.S vaccination and SARS-CoV-2 variants. Across the study: In the study, Ad26.COV2.S was injected intramuscularly once, or twice 56 days apart.

Noted treatment: some 20 received Ad26.COV2.S at low or high dose, single or two shots; several received placebo; per-sample allocation not given. Specimens were obtained on day 63 following the first vaccine or placebo injection. Broader study findings: Recipients of either vaccine or placebo displayed similar breadth of non-spike TCRs.

The material sequenced was peripheral blood, taken in a trial of Ad26.COV2.S vaccine versus placebo. This sequence joins TRBV7-2 and TRBJ1-1; D is undetermined. The receptor comes from a person between 18 and 65 years old who received the Ad26.COV2.S COVID-19 vaccine or a placebo. The CDR3 DNA is TGTGCCAGCAGCTTAGGTGCCACTGAAGCTTTCTTT. Translating gives CASSLGATEAFF.